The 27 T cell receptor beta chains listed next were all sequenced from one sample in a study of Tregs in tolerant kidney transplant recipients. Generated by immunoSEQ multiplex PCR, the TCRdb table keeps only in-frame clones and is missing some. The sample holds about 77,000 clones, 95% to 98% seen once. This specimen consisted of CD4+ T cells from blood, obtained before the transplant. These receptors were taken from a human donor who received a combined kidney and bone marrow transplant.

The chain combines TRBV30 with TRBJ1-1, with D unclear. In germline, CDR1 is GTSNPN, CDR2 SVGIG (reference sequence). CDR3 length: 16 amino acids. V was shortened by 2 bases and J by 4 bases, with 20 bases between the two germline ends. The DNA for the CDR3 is TGTGCCTGGAGTAAGTTGAGCCGCGGGTGGATCACTGAAGCTTTCTTT. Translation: CAWSKLSRGWITEAFF.

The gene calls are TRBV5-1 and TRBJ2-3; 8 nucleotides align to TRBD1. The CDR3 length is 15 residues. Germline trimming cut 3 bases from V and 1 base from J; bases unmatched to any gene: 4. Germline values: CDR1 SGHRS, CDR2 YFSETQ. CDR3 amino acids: CASSYLTGGTDTQYF. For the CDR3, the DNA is TGCGCCAGCAGCTATTTGACAGGGGGCACAGATACGCAGTATTTT.

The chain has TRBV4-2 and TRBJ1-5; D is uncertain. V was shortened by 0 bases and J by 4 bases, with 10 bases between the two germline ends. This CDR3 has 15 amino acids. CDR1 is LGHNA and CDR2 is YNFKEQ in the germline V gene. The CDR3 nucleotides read TGTGCCAGCAGCCAAGATGAGGGTTTAAATCAGCCCCAGCATTTT. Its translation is CASSQDEGLNQPQHF.

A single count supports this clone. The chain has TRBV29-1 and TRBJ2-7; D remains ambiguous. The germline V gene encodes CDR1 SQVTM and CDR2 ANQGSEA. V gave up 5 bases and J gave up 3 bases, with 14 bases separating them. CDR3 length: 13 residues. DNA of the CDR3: TGCAGCGTTAGCCAGGTACCTCGCTACGAGCAGTACTTC. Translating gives CSVSQVPRYEQYF.

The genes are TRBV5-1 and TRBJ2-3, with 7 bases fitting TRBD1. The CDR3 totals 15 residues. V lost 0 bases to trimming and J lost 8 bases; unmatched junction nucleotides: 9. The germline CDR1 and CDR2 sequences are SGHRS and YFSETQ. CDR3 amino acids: CASSLAAGGVGTQYF. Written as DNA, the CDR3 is TGCGCCAGCAGCTTGGCGGCAGGGGGTGTAGGTACGCAGTATTTT. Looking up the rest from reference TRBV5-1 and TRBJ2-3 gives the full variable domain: KAGVTQTPRYLIKTRGQQVTLSCSPISGHRSVSWYQQTPGQGLQFLFEYFSETQRNKGNFPGRFSGRQFSNSRSEMNVSTLELGDSALYLCASSLAAGGVGTQYFGPGTRLTVL.

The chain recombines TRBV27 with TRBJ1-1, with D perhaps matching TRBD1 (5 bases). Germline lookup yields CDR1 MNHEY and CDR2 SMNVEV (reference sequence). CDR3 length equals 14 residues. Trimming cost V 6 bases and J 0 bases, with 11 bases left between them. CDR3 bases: TGTGCCAGCAGCGGGGGGTCCTTGAACACTGAAGCTTTCTTT. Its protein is CASSGGSLNTEAFF.

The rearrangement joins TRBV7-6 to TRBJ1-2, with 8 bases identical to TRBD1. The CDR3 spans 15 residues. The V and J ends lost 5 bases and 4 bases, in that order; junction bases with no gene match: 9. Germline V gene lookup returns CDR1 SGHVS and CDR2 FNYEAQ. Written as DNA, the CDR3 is TGTGCCAGCAGCAGGGGACAGGATAGAGTCTATGGCTACACCTTC. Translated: CASSRGQDRVYGYTF.

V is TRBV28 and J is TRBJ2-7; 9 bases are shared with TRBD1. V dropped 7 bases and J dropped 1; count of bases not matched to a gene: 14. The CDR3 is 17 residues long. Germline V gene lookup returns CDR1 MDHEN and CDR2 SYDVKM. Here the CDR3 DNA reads TGTGCCAGCACTACCCTTGGACAGGGGATTGTATCCTACGAGCAGTACTTC. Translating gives CASTTLGQGIVSYEQYF.

The CDR3 nucleotides are TGTGCCAGCAGCCGGTCGGTCCAAGAGACCCAGTACTTC. This gives the protein CASSRSVQETQYF. V usage is TRBV7-2 and J usage is TRBJ2-5, with unresolved D. CDR3 length equals 13 residues. Trimming stripped 5 bases from V and 1 base from J, with 8 bases between. Looked up from germline, CDR1 is SGHTA and CDR2 is FQGNSA. Combining the CDR3 with reference TRBV7-2 and TRBJ2-5 gives the whole variable domain GAGVSQSPSNKVTEKGKDVELRCDPISGHTALYWYRQSLGQGLEFLIYFQGNSAPDKSGLPSDRFSAERTGGSVSTLTIQRTQQEDSAVYLCASSRSVQETQYFGPGTRLLVL.

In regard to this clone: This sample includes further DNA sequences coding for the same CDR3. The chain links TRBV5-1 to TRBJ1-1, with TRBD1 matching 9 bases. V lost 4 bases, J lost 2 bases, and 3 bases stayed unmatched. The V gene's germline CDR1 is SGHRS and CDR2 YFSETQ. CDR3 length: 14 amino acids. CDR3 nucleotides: TGCGCCAGCAGCCCGGACAGGGGCAACACTGAAGCTTTCTTT. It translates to CASSPDRGNTEAFF. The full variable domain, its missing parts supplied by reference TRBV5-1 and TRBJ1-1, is KAGVTQTPRYLIKTRGQQVTLSCSPISGHRSVSWYQQTPGQGLQFLFEYFSETQRNKGNFPGRFSGRQFSNSRSEMNVSTLELGDSALYLCASSPDRGNTEAFFGQGTRLTVV.

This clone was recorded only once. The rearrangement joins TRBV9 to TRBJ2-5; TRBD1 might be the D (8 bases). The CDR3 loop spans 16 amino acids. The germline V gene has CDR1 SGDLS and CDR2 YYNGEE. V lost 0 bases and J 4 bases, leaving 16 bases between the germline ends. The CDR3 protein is CASSVAPDREGETQYF. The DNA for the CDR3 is TGTGCCAGCAGCGTAGCACCGGACAGGGAGGGAGAGACCCAGTACTTC.

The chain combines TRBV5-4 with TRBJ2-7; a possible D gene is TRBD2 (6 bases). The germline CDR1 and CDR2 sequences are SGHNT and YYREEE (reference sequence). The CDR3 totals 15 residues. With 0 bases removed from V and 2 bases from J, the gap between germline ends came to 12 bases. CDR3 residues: CASSLAAGPPYEQYF. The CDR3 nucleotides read TGTGCCAGCAGCTTGGCGGCGGGGCCCCCCTACGAGCAGTACTTC.

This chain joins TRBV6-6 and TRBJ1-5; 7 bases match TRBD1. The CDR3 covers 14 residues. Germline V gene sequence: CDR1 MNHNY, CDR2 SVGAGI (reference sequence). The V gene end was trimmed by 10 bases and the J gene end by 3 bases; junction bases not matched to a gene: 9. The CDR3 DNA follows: TGTGCCACCAGACTCAGGGGGGACAATCAGCCCCAGCATTTT. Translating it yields CATRLRGDNQPQHF.

CDR3 protein: CASSVFSTTSTDTQYF. The CDR3 DNA reads TGTGCCAGCAGCGTTTTTAGTACTACTAGCACAGATACGCAGTATTTT. The chain joins TRBV9 to TRBJ2-3; D gene ambiguous. Trimming shortened V by 2 bases and J by 0 bases, and 13 bases separated the two germline ends. CDR1 and CDR2 from the germline V gene are SGDLS and YYNGEE. There are 16 residues in the CDR3.

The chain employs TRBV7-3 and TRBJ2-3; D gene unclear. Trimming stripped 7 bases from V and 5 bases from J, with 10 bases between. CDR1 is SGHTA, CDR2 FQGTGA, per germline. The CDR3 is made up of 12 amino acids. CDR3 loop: CASKSGGDTQYF. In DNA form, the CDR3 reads TGTGCCAGCAAAAGTGGCGGAGATACGCAGTATTTT.

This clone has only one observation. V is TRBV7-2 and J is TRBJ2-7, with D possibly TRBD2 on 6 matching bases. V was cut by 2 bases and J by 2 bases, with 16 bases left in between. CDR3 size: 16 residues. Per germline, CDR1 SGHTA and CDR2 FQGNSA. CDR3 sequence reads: CASSLHGGSLTYEQYF. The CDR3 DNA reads TGTGCCAGCAGCTTACATGGGGGGAGCCTCACCTACGAGCAGTACTTC.

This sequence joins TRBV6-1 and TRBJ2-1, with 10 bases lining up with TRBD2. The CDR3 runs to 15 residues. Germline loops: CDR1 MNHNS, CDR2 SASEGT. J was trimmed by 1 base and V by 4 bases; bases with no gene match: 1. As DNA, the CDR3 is TGTGCCAGCAGTGCACTAGCGGGATCCTACAATGAGCAGTTCTTC. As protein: CASSALAGSYNEQFF.

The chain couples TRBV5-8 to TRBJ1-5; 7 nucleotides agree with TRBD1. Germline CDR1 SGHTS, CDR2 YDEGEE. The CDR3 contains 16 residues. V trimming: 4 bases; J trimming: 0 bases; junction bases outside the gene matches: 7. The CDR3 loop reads CASSLRQGYSNQPQHF. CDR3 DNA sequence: TGTGCCAGCAGCCTAAGACAGGGTTATAGCAATCAGCCCCAGCATTTT. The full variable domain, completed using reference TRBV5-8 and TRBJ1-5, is EAGVTQSPTHLIKTRGQQATLRCSPISGHTSVYWYQQALGLGLQFLLWYDEGEERNRGNFPPRFSGRQFPNYSSELNVNALELEDSALYLCASSLRQGYSNQPQHFGDGTRLSIL.

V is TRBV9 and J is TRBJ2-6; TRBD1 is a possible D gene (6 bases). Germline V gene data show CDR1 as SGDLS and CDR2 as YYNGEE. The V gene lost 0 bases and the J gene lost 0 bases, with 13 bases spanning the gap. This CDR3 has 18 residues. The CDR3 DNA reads TGTGCCAGCAGCGTAGGGGTCAGGGGAACCTCTGGGGCCAACGTCCTGACTTTC. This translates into CASSVGVRGTSGANVLTF.

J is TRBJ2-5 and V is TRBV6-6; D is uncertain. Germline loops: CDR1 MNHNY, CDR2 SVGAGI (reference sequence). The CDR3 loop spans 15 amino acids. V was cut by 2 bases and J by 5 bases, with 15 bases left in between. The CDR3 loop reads CASSYALGYSETQYF. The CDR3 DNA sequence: TGTGCCAGCAGTTACGCCCTAGGCTACTCGGAGACCCAGTACTTC.

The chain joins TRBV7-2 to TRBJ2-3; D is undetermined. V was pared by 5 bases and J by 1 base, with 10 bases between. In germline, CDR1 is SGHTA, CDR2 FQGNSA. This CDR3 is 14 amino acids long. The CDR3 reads CASSLESGTDTQYF. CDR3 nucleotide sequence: TGTGCCAGCAGCCTCGAATCGGGCACAGATACGCAGTATTTT.

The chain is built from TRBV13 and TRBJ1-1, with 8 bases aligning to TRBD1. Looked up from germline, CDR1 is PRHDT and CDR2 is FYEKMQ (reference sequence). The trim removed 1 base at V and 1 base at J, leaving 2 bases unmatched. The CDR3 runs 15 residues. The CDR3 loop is CASSLEGTGNTEAFF. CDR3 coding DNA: TGTGCCAGCAGCTTAGAGGGGACAGGGAACACTGAAGCTTTCTTT.

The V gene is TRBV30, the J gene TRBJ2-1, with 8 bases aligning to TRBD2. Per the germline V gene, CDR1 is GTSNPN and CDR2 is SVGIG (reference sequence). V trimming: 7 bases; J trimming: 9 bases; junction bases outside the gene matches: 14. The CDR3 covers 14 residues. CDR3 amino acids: CASAGTRYLPEQFF. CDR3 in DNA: TGTGCCTCCGCCGGGACTAGATATTTGCCTGAGCAGTTCTTC.

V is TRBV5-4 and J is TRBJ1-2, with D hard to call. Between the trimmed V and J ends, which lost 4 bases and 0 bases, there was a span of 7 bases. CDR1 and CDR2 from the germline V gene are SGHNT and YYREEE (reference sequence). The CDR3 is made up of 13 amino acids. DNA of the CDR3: TGTGCCAGCAGCGTTTCTGCTAACTATGGCTACACCTTC. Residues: CASSVSANYGYTF.

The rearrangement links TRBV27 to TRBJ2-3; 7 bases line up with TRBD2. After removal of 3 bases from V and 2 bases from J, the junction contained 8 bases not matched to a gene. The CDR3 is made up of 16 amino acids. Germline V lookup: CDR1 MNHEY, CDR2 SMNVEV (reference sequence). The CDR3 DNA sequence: TGTGCCAGCAGTTTGGGGTGGGGGGGATCCACAGATACGCAGTATTTT. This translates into CASSLGWGGSTDTQYF.

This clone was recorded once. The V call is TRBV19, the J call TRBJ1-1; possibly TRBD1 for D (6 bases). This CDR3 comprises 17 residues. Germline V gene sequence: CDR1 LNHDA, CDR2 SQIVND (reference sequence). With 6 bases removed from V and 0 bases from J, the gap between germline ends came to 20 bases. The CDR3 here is CASSLGTHRSLNTEAFF. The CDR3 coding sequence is TGTGCCAGTAGCCTAGGGACACACCGTTCCCTGAACACTGAAGCTTTCTTT.

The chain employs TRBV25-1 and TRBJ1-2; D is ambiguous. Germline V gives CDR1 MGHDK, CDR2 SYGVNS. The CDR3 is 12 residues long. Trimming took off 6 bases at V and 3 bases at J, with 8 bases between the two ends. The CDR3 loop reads CASSPGDYGYTF. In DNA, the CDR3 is TGTGCCAGCAGCCCCGGGGACTATGGCTACACCTTC.